The 4 T cell receptor beta chains below were found in one sample sequenced in a study of blood T cells in healthy people across ages (dated by TCRdb to 2014 to 2015). The library was obtained by 5' RACE. The instrument was an Illumina HiSeq 2500. The second PCR ran for about 7 to 11 cycles and used a J-beta primer mix along with a sample-barcoded 5' primer. TCRdb took the public reads, trimmed them with fastp at Q25, ran MiXCR for clone calling and kept in-frame beta chains. Merged by CDR3 protein, the rows form single entries marked with the most common genes and DNA. This sample lists 1 million or so distinct CDR3 sequences; under 45% were detected once. Clones ranked in the top ten supply under 20% of the sample. Sequences were obtained from blood. Receptors originate from a woman aged 60-75 years in good health.

The V and J genes are TRBV6-2 or TRBV6-3 and TRBJ2-5; weak D call: TRBD2 (5 bases). Per germline, CDR1 MNHEY and CDR2 SVGEGT. V shed 2 bases and J shed 0 bases, with 16 bases lying between them. The CDR3 has 17 amino acids. The CDR3 DNA follows: TGTGCCAGCAGTTACCCAATAACTAGGAACCACCAAGAGACCCAGTACTTC. Translating gives CASSYPITRNHQETQYF.

V is TRBV21-1 and J is TRBJ2-7. TRBV21-1 is a listed pseudogene. This CDR3 region has 14 residues. CDR3 sequence: CASSKLEASYEQYF. The CDR3 DNA reads as TGTGCCAGCAGCAAACTTGAAGCGTCCTACGAGCAGTACTTC.

Only one count was recorded for this clonotype. The chain has TRBV4-1 and TRBJ2-5, with D perhaps matching TRBD1 (5 bases). Germline V gene sequence: CDR1 MGHRA, CDR2 YSYEKL. There are 14 residues in the CDR3. V was trimmed by 4 bases and J by 2 bases, leaving 11 bases between them. The CDR3 nucleotides are TGCGCCAGCAGCCCTTGGGGCCAACAAGAGACCCAGTACTTC. It yields the protein CASSPWGQQETQYF.

This clonotype was detected a few times. The chain uses TRBV20-1 and TRBJ2-7, with 7 bases fitting TRBD2. V was clipped by 6 bases and J by 0 bases; unmatched bases: 8. CDR3 length: 14 amino acids. The germline V gene has CDR1 DFQATT and CDR2 SNEGSKA (reference sequence). CDR3 sequence: CSASSGPSSYEQYF. In nucleotides, the CDR3 is TGCAGTGCGAGTAGCGGGCCGAGCTCCTACGAGCAGTACTTC.